This T cell receptor (beta chain) was identified during a study of identical twins (dated by TCRdb to 2016 to 2018). Concerning the study at large: To test whether fetal clonotypes persist, the study used deep sequencing on TCR alpha and beta repertoires from monozygotic twins, unrelated adults of various ages, and cord blood. Replicate twin experiments were performed at different times using different library preparation protocols to rule out contamination. Paper-wide results and their limitations: In monozygotic twins, recombination models systematically underestimated out-of-frame TCR alpha sharing, but the models matched the sharing seen between unrelated individuals. Invariant T cells such as MAIT and iNKT could partly confound zero-insertion analyses, though diverse VJ usage argued against this for most clonotypes. Compared with coincidental sharing between unrelated individuals, an excess of low generation-probability sequences was observed among out-of-frame TCR alpha sequences shared between twins. Because the same donors could not be followed over many years, the conclusions relied on cross-sectional statistical analysis. Fewer insertions were carried by abundant cord blood beta clonotypes; a weaker similar trend was observed in young adult naive repertoires, while no such trend was observed in memory repertoires. The excess sharing between twins in beta out-of-frame sequences was weaker because fewer shared sequences reduced the signal-to-noise ratio.

Library preparation employed 5' RACE. Sequencing was performed on an Illumina HiSeq 2000. A universal primer binding site was added through template switching, and the final cDNA carried a unique molecular identifier so that TCR cDNA molecules could be counted accurately. First-strand cDNA for TCR alpha and beta chains was synthesized from specific primers in the conserved constant-segment region. To control for contamination, every cDNA library was double barcoded, receiving both a SMART-Mk sample barcode and Illumina barcodes. Two successive PCR steps introduced TruSeq adapter sequences along with Illumina sample barcodes. The Illumina HiSeq platform was used with custom primers to sequence TCR alpha and beta cDNA libraries. Turning to the authors' computational methods: MiGEC was used to process raw reads and extract unique molecular identifiers, and MiXCR was used to find CDR3 positions. Recombination models were inferred per individual with the repgenHMM and IGoR tools using an EM algorithm. The tcR package in R was used for shared clonotype analysis, with sharing normalized by the product of cloneset sizes. Out-of-frame nonproductive sequences were analyzed to study raw recombination free of thymic and clonal selection effects. The raw public reads went through TCRdb reprocessing: fastp at Q25, MiXCR clone calling, in-frame beta chains kept. Duplicate CDR3 protein sequences are folded into a single record with the most common DNA and genes. The V and J calls and clone size come from TCRdb's table, not from the authors' own analysis. This sample lists 1.5 million to 2 million distinct CDR3 sequences; about 32% were detected once. The top ten constitute around 0.25% of the sample.

Every donor was a healthy Caucasian. Note on this clonotype: Its binding antigen is unknown. Base quality data are lacking; no much larger clone is found one base away.

V ends up 2 bases short and J 0 bases short, with an unmatched junction base count of 1. The cysteine opens and the phenylalanine closes a CDR3 of 15 amino acids. The retained sequence is limited to the CDR3, 45 bases, with the frame set at the first base. CDR1 and CDR2 were assigned from the germline V gene as SGDLS and YYNGEE. The chain is encoded by TRBV9 joined to TRBJ2-1; TRBD2 aligns with 8 central bases. The receptor comes from a newborn girl in good health. The material sequenced was cord blood. The DNA sequence follows: TGTGCCAGCAGCGTTCGGGGGGGCTCCTACAATGAGCAGTTCTTC. The resulting protein is CASSVRGGSYNEQFF.